This entry describes one T cell receptor beta chain. Original methodology: Scientists estimated how many nucleated cells there were by amplifying reference gene primers. The protocol was immunoSEQ multiplex PCR, while the TCRdb copy is restricted to in-frame clones and leaves out a portion. The DNA gave D and trimming, while V, J and clone size come from that table. Of 390,000 or so clones in the sample, 90% were seen once. Trimming shortened V by 6 bases and J by 2 bases, and 7 bases separated the two germline ends. The CDR3 extends over 12 amino acids. Germline V lookup: CDR1 WSHSY, CDR2 SAAADI. This specimen comes from a study of blood T cell repertoires in COVID-19. At the level of the study: Donors in the United States, Italy and Spain gave samples during acute or convalescent COVID-19. In each case, the material was cDNA or gDNA derived from T cells, B-cell-depleted T cells, or PBMCs.

This chain joins TRBV10-2 and TRBJ1-1, with a possible D match to TRBD1 (5 bases). The sequence was collected from a man in his late teens or twenties with active or convalescent COVID-19. Sequencing was performed on peripheral blood. Here the CDR3 reads CASRDRNTEAFF. CDR3 sequence (DNA): TGCGCCAGCAGAGACAGAAACACTGAAGCTTTCTTT.